This TCR beta chain was obtained from a study of blood T cell repertoires in COVID-19. Overall study context: Italy, Spain and the United States were the sources of the convalescent and acute COVID-19 samples. Nucleic acid was either cDNA or gDNA, and it came from T cells, B-cell-depleted T cells, or PBMCs.

Sequencing used immunoSEQ multiplex PCR; TCRdb keeps in-frame clones, though not all of them. The repertoire includes tens of thousands of clones, about 70% of them detected once, and 20% to 25% sits in the top ten. This clone was observed a few times. This sequence originates from a woman aged 60-70 years in a cohort sampled during active or convalescent COVID-19. The source material was peripheral blood.

CDR3: CASSYSDRQGLYF. As DNA, the CDR3 is TGTGCCAGCAGTTACTCGGACCGACAGGGGCTGTACTTC. V gene TRBV6-5 combines with J gene TRBJ2-7; 8 bases match TRBD1. CDR3 size: 13 residues. Germline V gene data show CDR1 as MNHEY and CDR2 as SVGAGI. The ends lost 0 bases at V and 12 bases at J; junction bases unmatched: 7.